This is a list of T cell receptor beta chains from one sample in a study of T cell repertoires in cytomegalovirus infection. TCRdb reprocessed the reads via MiXCR and lists one record per CDR3 protein. The sample lists 650,000 to 900,000 distinct CDR3 sequences, 25% to 35% occurring once. Antigens of these TCRs are unknown. The sample in question was cultured CD8+ T cells from PBMCs, obtained from culture after CMV antigen stimulation. Source of these receptors: a human donor in good health (CMV status not recorded). Some clones in this sample may be carry-over from other donors' samples. Each CDR3 is given with its conserved first and last residue. D genes are given only for firm matches. Only part of the rows carry a size: once, few, many, or a class if the clone is expanded.

CDR3 protein: CASSQDPFNSRDGYTF
CDR3 DNA: TGTGCCAGCAGCCAAGATCCCTTCAACAGTAGGGATGGCTACACCTTC
D gene: NA
CDR3 length: 16
V gene: TRBV3-1
clone size: NA
J gene: TRBJ1-2

CDR3 protein: CASSFSMRTGTSPLHF
CDR3 DNA: TGTGCCAGCAGCTTCTCTATGAGGACAGGGACTTCACCCCTCCACTTT
D gene: TRBD1
CDR3 length: 16
V gene: TRBV11-2
clone size: NA
J gene: TRBJ1-6

CDR3 protein: CASSSWTGSGEKLFF
CDR3 DNA: TGTGCCAGCAGTTCTTGGACAGGGTCGGGTGAAAAACTGTTTTTT
D gene: TRBD1
CDR3 length: 15
V gene: TRBV27
clone size: NA
J gene: TRBJ1-4

CDR3 protein: CASSLGTPSPGNTIYF
CDR3 DNA: TGTGCCAGTAGCCTCGGGACACCGTCCCCTGGAAACACCATATATTTT
D gene: NA
CDR3 length: 16
V gene: TRBV19
clone size: NA
J gene: TRBJ1-3

CDR3 protein: CASSSQQGFRETQYF
CDR3 DNA: TGTGCCAGCAGTTCCCAACAGGGGTTCCGCGAGACCCAGTACTTC
D gene: TRBD1
CDR3 length: 15
V gene: TRBV27
clone size: NA
J gene: TRBJ2-5

CDR3 protein: CASSPEYGGNQPQHF
CDR3 DNA: TGTGCCAGCAGTCCAGAGTACGGAGGCAATCAGCCCCAGCATTTT
D gene: NA
CDR3 length: 15
V gene: TRBV28
clone size: NA
J gene: TRBJ1-5

CDR3 protein: CATSDSGQGSGELFF
CDR3 DNA: TGTGCCACCAGTGATTCGGGACAGGGGTCCGGGGAGCTGTTTTTT
D gene: TRBD1
CDR3 length: 15
V gene: TRBV24-1
clone size: NA
J gene: TRBJ2-2

CDR3 protein: CASSYYVGGLTDTQYF
CDR3 DNA: TGTGCCAGCAGTTACTACGTAGGGGGGCTCACAGATACGCAGTATTTT
D gene: NA
CDR3 length: 16
V gene: TRBV6-5
clone size: NA
J gene: TRBJ2-3

CDR3 protein: CASSLYVGNNQPQHF
CDR3 DNA: TGTGCCAGCAGCCTTTACGTAGGGAACAATCAGCCCCAGCATTTT
D gene: NA
CDR3 length: 15
V gene: TRBV6-2/TRBV6-3
clone size: NA
J gene: TRBJ1-5

CDR3 protein: CSVETLAGNKYNEQFF
CDR3 DNA: TGCAGCGTTGAAACACTAGCGGGTAACAAGTACAATGAGCAGTTCTTC
D gene: TRBD2
CDR3 length: 16
V gene: TRBV29-1
clone size: once
J gene: TRBJ2-1

CDR3 protein: CASSLFGTDYEQYF
CDR3 DNA: TGTGCCAGCAGCTTGTTCGGGACCGACTACGAGCAGTACTTC
D gene: NA
CDR3 length: 14
V gene: TRBV5-4
clone size: NA
J gene: TRBJ2-7

CDR3 protein: CASSSENRDWHEQYF
CDR3 DNA: TGTGCCAGCAGCTCGGAGAACAGGGATTGGCACGAGCAGTACTTC
D gene: NA
CDR3 length: 15
V gene: TRBV7-6
clone size: NA
J gene: TRBJ2-7

CDR3 protein: CATSGTDNSPLHF
CDR3 DNA: TGTGCCACGTCCGGGACCGATAATTCACCCCTCCACTTT
D gene: NA
CDR3 length: 13
V gene: TRBV19
clone size: once
J gene: TRBJ1-6

CDR3 protein: CSADPTGLAEETQYF
CDR3 DNA: TGCAGTGCTGATCCCACAGGGCTAGCTGAAGAGACCCAGTACTTC
D gene: NA
CDR3 length: 15
V gene: TRBV20-1
clone size: NA
J gene: TRBJ2-5

CDR3 protein: CASHEARANTEAFF
CDR3 DNA: TGTGCCAGTCATGAGGCCCGGGCGAACACTGAAGCTTTCTTT
D gene: NA
CDR3 length: 14
V gene: TRBV2
clone size: NA
J gene: TRBJ1-1

CDR3 protein: CASRGQGDTDTQYF
CDR3 DNA: TGTGCCAGCAGGGGACAGGGAGACACAGATACGCAGTATTTT
D gene: TRBD1
CDR3 length: 14
V gene: TRBV27
clone size: NA
J gene: TRBJ2-3

CDR3 protein: CASRAGTNTGELFF
CDR3 DNA: TGTGCCAGCAGGGCCGGGACCAACACCGGGGAGCTGTTTTTT
D gene: NA
CDR3 length: 14
V gene: TRBV2
clone size: NA
J gene: TRBJ2-2

CDR3 protein: CASSFGQGSMNYGYTF
CDR3 DNA: TGTGCCAGCAGTTTCGGACAGGGAAGCATGAACTATGGCTACACCTTC
D gene: TRBD1
CDR3 length: 16
V gene: TRBV27
clone size: NA
J gene: TRBJ1-2

CDR3 protein: CASSLLGAWGDEQFF
CDR3 DNA: TGTGCCAGCAGTCTACTGGGGGCGTGGGGCGATGAGCAGTTCTTC
D gene: NA
CDR3 length: 15
V gene: TRBV25-1
clone size: NA
J gene: TRBJ2-1

CDR3 protein: CASSINWQSDNQPQHF
CDR3 DNA: TGTGCCAGTAGTATTAACTGGCAGAGCGACAATCAGCCCCAGCATTTT
D gene: NA
CDR3 length: 16
V gene: TRBV19
clone size: NA
J gene: TRBJ1-5

CDR3 protein: CASSLSPAGGREDTQYF
CDR3 DNA: TGTGCCAGCAGCCTGTCGCCCGCGGGGGGGCGAGAAGATACGCAGTATTTT
D gene: TRBD2
CDR3 length: 17
V gene: TRBV5-4
clone size: few
J gene: TRBJ2-3

CDR3 protein: CATSDLKGSSYNEQFF
CDR3 DNA: TGTGCCACCAGTGATTTAAAGGGTAGCTCCTACAATGAGCAGTTCTTC
D gene: NA
CDR3 length: 16
V gene: TRBV24-1
clone size: NA
J gene: TRBJ2-1

CDR3 protein: CASSGDSISNYGYTF
CDR3 DNA: TGTGCCAGCAGCGGGGACAGCATTTCTAACTATGGCTACACCTTC
D gene: TRBD1
CDR3 length: 15
V gene: TRBV5-6
clone size: NA
J gene: TRBJ1-2

CDR3 protein: CASSLFRGNYEQYF
CDR3 DNA: TGTGCCAGCAGTTTATTTAGGGGAAACTACGAGCAGTACTTC
D gene: NA
CDR3 length: 14
V gene: TRBV12-3/TRBV12-4
clone size: few
J gene: TRBJ2-7

CDR3 protein: CASSGTPYGYTF
CDR3 DNA: TGTGCCAGCAGTGGCACCCCCTATGGCTACACCTTC
D gene: NA
CDR3 length: 12
V gene: TRBV27
clone size: NA
J gene: TRBJ1-2

CDR3 protein: CASSMIPGNEQFF
CDR3 DNA: TGTGCCAGTAGTATGATCCCTGGGAATGAGCAGTTCTTC
D gene: NA
CDR3 length: 13
V gene: TRBV19
clone size: NA
J gene: TRBJ2-1

CDR3 protein: CASSPRVAGRTDTQYF
CDR3 DNA: TGTGCCAGCAGCCCCCGAGTAGCGGGGCGCACAGATACGCAGTATTTT
D gene: TRBD2
CDR3 length: 16
V gene: TRBV7-3
clone size: many
J gene: TRBJ2-3

CDR3 protein: CASSSPVPRTVSYGYTF
CDR3 DNA: TGTGCCAGCAGTTCCCCGGTCCCCCGGACAGTTTCCTATGGCTACACCTTC
D gene: NA
CDR3 length: 17
V gene: TRBV28
clone size: few
J gene: TRBJ1-2

CDR3 protein: CAISESGTSGTEQYF
CDR3 DNA: TGTGCCATCAGTGAGTCCGGGACTAGCGGTACAGAGCAGTACTTC
D gene: TRBD2
CDR3 length: 15
V gene: TRBV10-3
clone size: NA
J gene: TRBJ2-7

CDR3 protein: CASSLSFQPQHF
CDR3 DNA: TGTGCCAGCAGTTTAAGTTTTCAGCCCCAGCATTTT
D gene: NA
CDR3 length: 12
V gene: TRBV12-3/TRBV12-4
clone size: few
J gene: TRBJ1-5

CDR3 protein: CASRGTGVTQYF
CDR3 DNA: TGTGCCAGCAGGGGGACAGGGGTGACGCAGTATTTT
D gene: TRBD1
CDR3 length: 12
V gene: TRBV7-9
clone size: few
J gene: TRBJ2-3

CDR3 protein: CASSVGRDSYTGELFF
CDR3 DNA: TGTGCCAGCAGCGTAGGCCGGGACAGCTACACCGGGGAGCTGTTTTTT
D gene: TRBD1
CDR3 length: 16
V gene: TRBV9
clone size: NA
J gene: TRBJ2-2

CDR3 protein: CASSLGVKQYF
CDR3 DNA: TGTGCCAGCAGTTTAGGGGTGAAACAGTACTTC
D gene: NA
CDR3 length: 11
V gene: TRBV27
clone size: few
J gene: TRBJ2-5

CDR3 protein: CASSLNAGGELFF
CDR3 DNA: TGTGCCAGCAGCTTAAATGCCGGCGGGGAGCTGTTTTTT
D gene: NA
CDR3 length: 13
V gene: TRBV7-3
clone size: once
J gene: TRBJ2-2

CDR3 protein: CASSQDAQYGYTF
CDR3 DNA: TGCGCCAGCAGCCAAGATGCCCAATATGGCTACACCTTC
D gene: NA
CDR3 length: 13
V gene: TRBV4-3
clone size: few
J gene: TRBJ1-2

CDR3 protein: CASSLERVPQAGELFF
CDR3 DNA: TGTGCCAGCAGCTTAGAGAGGGTACCGCAGGCCGGGGAGCTGTTTTTT
D gene: NA
CDR3 length: 16
V gene: TRBV7-2
clone size: NA
J gene: TRBJ2-2

CDR3 protein: CASSSTGGRQPQHF
CDR3 DNA: TGTGCCAGCAGCTCAACAGGGGGCCGGCAGCCCCAGCATTTT
D gene: TRBD1
CDR3 length: 14
V gene: TRBV7-2
clone size: many
J gene: TRBJ1-5

CDR3 protein: CASSPPGGNQPQHF
CDR3 DNA: TGTGCCAGCAGCCCTCCGGGGGGCAATCAGCCCCAGCATTTT
D gene: NA
CDR3 length: 14
V gene: TRBV7-9
clone size: many
J gene: TRBJ1-5

CDR3 protein: CASSQEGDQPQHF
CDR3 DNA: TGCGCCAGCAGCCAAGAAGGGGACCAGCCCCAGCATTTT
D gene: NA
CDR3 length: 13
V gene: TRBV4-1
clone size: few
J gene: TRBJ1-5

CDR3 protein: CASSQGVISGNTIYF
CDR3 DNA: TGTGCCAGCAGCCAAGGGGTTATCTCTGGAAACACCATATATTTT
D gene: NA
CDR3 length: 15
V gene: TRBV14
clone size: few
J gene: TRBJ1-3

CDR3 protein: CASSPLAGGGTDTQYF
CDR3 DNA: TGCGCCAGCAGCCCACTAGCGGGGGGCGGCACAGATACGCAGTATTTT
D gene: TRBD2
CDR3 length: 16
V gene: TRBV4-1
clone size: NA
J gene: TRBJ2-3

CDR3 protein: CASSLLGVGTMNTEAFF
CDR3 DNA: TGTGCCAGCAGTTTATTGGGGGTAGGGACTATGAACACTGAAGCTTTCTTT
D gene: NA
CDR3 length: 17
V gene: TRBV28
clone size: NA
J gene: TRBJ1-1

CDR3 protein: CASSPKLRDRVGKNTEAFF
CDR3 DNA: TGTGCCAGCAGCCCTAAGCTCCGGGACAGGGTTGGAAAAAACACTGAAGCTTTCTTT
D gene: TRBD1
CDR3 length: 19
V gene: TRBV7-9
clone size: NA
J gene: TRBJ1-1

CDR3 protein: CASSMGSSSGVSTF
CDR3 DNA: TGTGCCAGTAGTATGGGGTCCTCTTCGGGAGTTTCCACCTTC
D gene: NA
CDR3 length: 14
V gene: TRBV19
clone size: NA
J gene: TRBJ1-2

CDR3 protein: CASRPNRDRINQPQHF
CDR3 DNA: TGTGCCAGCAGGCCAAACAGGGACAGGATAAATCAGCCCCAGCATTTT
D gene: TRBD1
CDR3 length: 16
V gene: TRBV2
clone size: NA
J gene: TRBJ1-5

CDR3 protein: CASSEWDTNTEAFF
CDR3 DNA: TGCGCCAGCAGTGAGTGGGACACCAACACTGAAGCTTTCTTT
D gene: NA
CDR3 length: 14
V gene: TRBV10-1
clone size: NA
J gene: TRBJ1-1

CDR3 protein: CASSLLGSRATQYF
CDR3 DNA: TGTGCCAGTAGTCTTCTAGGGAGTAGGGCTACGCAGTATTTT
D gene: NA
CDR3 length: 14
V gene: TRBV19
clone size: NA
J gene: TRBJ2-3

CDR3 protein: CASSLFAETNYGYTF
CDR3 DNA: TGTGCCAGCAGCTTATTTGCCGAGACTAACTATGGCTACACCTTC
D gene: NA
CDR3 length: 15
V gene: TRBV7-9
clone size: few
J gene: TRBJ1-2

CDR3 protein: CASSPGTSGGLYEQYF
CDR3 DNA: TGTGCCAGCAGTCCCGGGACTAGCGGGGGCCTCTACGAGCAGTACTTC
D gene: TRBD2
CDR3 length: 16
V gene: TRBV6-5
clone size: NA
J gene: TRBJ2-7

CDR3 protein: CATSRVRPGQNNYGYTF
CDR3 DNA: TGTGCCACCAGCAGAGTCCGACCGGGACAGAATAACTATGGCTACACCTTC
D gene: TRBD1
CDR3 length: 17
V gene: TRBV15
clone size: few
J gene: TRBJ1-2